This TCR beta chain was identified in a study of shared clonotypes between healthy human individuals. The CDR3 extends over 11 amino acids. The V gene lost 6 bases and the J gene lost 5 bases, with 4 bases spanning the gap. Germline-derived CDR1 and CDR2 are SNHLY and FYNNEI. Each cell subset's genomic DNA was divided evenly among several immunoSEQ plates. The quantity of DNA used in unsorted PBMC replicate PCRs was 300 ng, corresponding to some 31,000 T cell genomes. TCRdb's table, derived via immunoSEQ multiplex PCR, lists solely in-frame clones and lacks some. The sample lists roughly 500,000 clones, more than 75% occurring once. Findings of the study overall: Limitation of the genetic and exposure-history diversity represented came from the few donors. Blood was the only sampled material, and tissue repertoires likely differ.

The sample holds a few counts of this clone. Its target is not known. A read error may be the cause here, since a much bigger clone is one base away. The genes are TRBV2 and TRBJ2-2; D gene ambiguous. This receptor was obtained from a middle-aged woman in good health. Some clones in this sample may be carry-over from other donors' samples. Sequenced input: PBMCs. DNA of the CDR3: TGTGCCAGCAGACGGACCGGGGAGCTGTTTTTT. Protein product: CASRRTGELFF. The whole variable domain, filled in from reference TRBV2 and TRBJ2-2, reads EPEVTQTPSHQVTQMGQEVILRCVPISNHLYFYWYRQILGQKVEFLVSFYNNEISEKSEIFDDQFSVERPDGSNFTLKIRSTKLEDSAMYFCASRRTGELFFGEGSRLTVL.